This T cell receptor beta chain was profiled in a study of identical twins. This clonotype was seen only a few times. What it recognizes is unknown. Points from the study as a whole: Whereas memory repertoires showed no such difference, abundant cord blood beta clonotypes carried fewer insertions. Modelling approaches yielded underestimates of out-of-frame TCR alpha sharing between monozygotic twins.

TCRdb independently ran MiXCR on the 5' RACE reads; one entry per CDR3 protein. The table shows 500,000 or so distinct CDR3 sequences, with 14% occurring only once. These data were also filed under a second study, of yellow fever vaccine responses in identical twins. That report adds: Twins' vaccine T cell response reportedly gave the appearance of partial convergence and partial personalization.

Material: CD4+ T cells sorted from blood. This clonotype originated in a young woman in good health.

DNA of the CDR3: TGTGCCAGCAGCGAACCTCGGGTCCCCGGCTACACCTTC. The encoded protein is CASSEPRVPGYTF. The chain employs TRBV7-3 and TRBJ1-2; D remains unclear. V was shortened by 5 bases and J by 8 bases, with 15 bases between the two germline ends. The CDR3 runs to 13 residues. Germline CDR1 SGHTA, CDR2 FQGTGA.